The 31 T cell receptor beta chains listed next were all sequenced from one sample in a study of regulatory T cells in long-lasting Graves disease. Libraries of TCR beta came from iRepertoire HTBI primers plus Arm-PCR of CDR3 regions. MiXCR, applied by TCRdb to the multiplex PCR reads, yields one record per CDR3 protein. The sample gives hundreds of thousands of distinct CDR3 sequences, 20% to 25% of which show up once; around 13% is in the top ten. The time point was: persistent/refractory GD, antithyroid drugs over 5 years with positive TRAb. The TCR library used RNA extracted from PBMCs. Material: peripheral blood mononuclear cells (PBMCs), obtained when the disease was refractory, from a patient treated with antithyroid drugs. These receptors came from a female donor with Graves disease.

This clonotype occurred many times. The chain employs TRBV7-2 and TRBJ2-6, with 7 positions matching TRBD1. Germline loops: CDR1 SGHTA, CDR2 FQGNSA. Trimming cost V 0 bases and J 0 bases; bases outside gene matches: 2. The CDR3 is 17 amino acids. The CDR3: CASSLAGQSSGANVLTF. The CDR3 bases are TGTGCCAGCAGCTTAGCGGGACAGAGCTCTGGGGCCAACGTCCTGACTTTC.

The genes are TRBV6-5 and TRBJ2-7; no definite D call. The CDR3 extends over 14 amino acids. Germline CDR1 is MNHEY and CDR2 is SVGAGI. V was trimmed by 0 bases and J by 2 bases, leaving 8 bases between them. The CDR3 coding sequence is TGTGCCAGCAGTTACTCGGAAGGACCCTACGAGCAGTACTTC. Protein product: CASSYSEGPYEQYF.

This clonotype was detected ten times or more. The chain combines TRBV29-1 with TRBJ1-5; D not resolved. Germline V gene data show CDR1 as SQVTM and CDR2 as ANQGSEA. The ends were cut back, 4 bases at V and 1 base at J, with 8 bases in the middle. The CDR3 contains 13 residues. In nucleotides, the CDR3 is TGCAGCGTTGCCACCGACAGCAATCAGCCCCAGCATTTT. Its protein product is CSVATDSNQPQHF.

Many counts were recorded for this clonotype. CDR3 bases: TGTGCCAGCAGCTATGACAGTGGGGGGACCCAGTACTTC. Its translation is CASSYDSGGTQYF. The chain couples TRBV11-1 to TRBJ2-5; D possibly uses TRBD1 or TRBD2 (5 bases each). Germline lookup yields CDR1 SGHAT and CDR2 FQDESV (reference sequence). Deletions cut 4 bases from V and 7 bases from J, with 13 bases between. The CDR3 length is 13 residues.

In its sample, this clonotype was seen many times. The chain employs TRBV2 and TRBJ2-5; perhaps TRBD2 as D (7 bases). V was pared by 5 bases and J by 5 bases, with 15 bases between. The CDR3 sequence is 14 residues long. Germline V gives CDR1 SNHLY, CDR2 FYNNEI. This chain's CDR3 is CASSRFGGLETQYF. The CDR3 bases are TGTGCCAGCAGTCGCTTCGGGGGGCTGGAGACCCAGTACTTC.

The chain combines TRBV18 with TRBJ1-4; no firm D call. This CDR3 region has 13 residues. V was cut by 2 bases and J by 8 bases, with 9 bases left in between. Germline V CDR1 and CDR2: KGHSH, LQKENI. The CDR3 here is CASSPITREKLFF. CDR3 DNA: TGTGCCAGCTCACCAATCACAAGGGAAAAACTGTTTTTT.

This clonotype was counted many times. The chain couples TRBV24-1 to TRBJ1-2; D is undetermined. The CDR3 sequence is 11 residues long. Germline V gene lookup returns CDR1 KGHDR and CDR2 SFDVKD. V was pared by 6 bases and J by 11 bases, with 12 bases between. CDR3 amino acids: CATSYSGLYTF. CDR3 nucleotide sequence: TGTGCCACCAGTTACAGTGGATTATACACCTTC.

The table lists this clonotype with a few counts. V usage is TRBV29-1 and J usage is TRBJ1-1; possible D gene TRBD1, 6 bases. The CDR3 covers 15 residues. The V gene's germline CDR1 is SQVTM and CDR2 ANQGSEA. Trimming removed 4 bases from V and 5 bases from J, with 20 bases in between. The CDR3 nucleotides read TGCAGCGTTGGCCCGGGCGGGGGCGGGTGGACTGAAGCTTTCTTT. Its protein product is CSVGPGGGGWTEAFF. The full variable domain, rest sourced from reference TRBV29-1 and TRBJ1-1, is SAVISQKPSRDICQRGTSLTIQCQVDSQVTMMFWYRQQPGQSLTLIATANQGSEATYESGFVIDKFPISRPNLTFSTLTVSNMSPEDSSIYLCSVGPGGGGWTEAFFGQGTRLTVV.

Concerning this clonotype itself: A far larger clone is off by one base, so a read error is likely. This rearrangement joins TRBV7-8 to TRBJ2-5, with D tentatively TRBD1 or TRBD2 (7 bases each). CDR3 length: 13 amino acids. Germline CDR1 is SGHVS and CDR2 is FQNEAQ. The CDR3 protein is CAGSGDSQETQYF. The CDR3 bases are TGTGCCGGCAGCGGGGACAGCCAAGAGACCCAGTACTTC. Filled out from reference TRBV7-8 and TRBJ2-5, the complete variable domain reads GAGVSQSPRYKVAKRGQDVALRCDPISGHVSLFWYQQALGQGPEFLTYFQNEAQLDKSGLPSDRFFAERPEGSVSTLKIQRTQQEDSAVYLCAGSGDSQETQYFGPGTRLLVL.

This clonotype has more than one count but fewer than ten. V is TRBV7-9 and J is TRBJ2-7; D is possibly TRBD1 (6 bases). This CDR3 region has 15 residues. Germline loops: CDR1 SEHNR, CDR2 FQNEAQ (reference sequence). The V end lost 5 bases, the J end lost 1 base, and 15 bases lay between the germline ends. The CDR3 region is CASSPGEYRSYEQYF. The CDR3 coding sequence is TGTGCCAGCAGCCCAGGGGAGTATCGTTCCTACGAGCAGTACTTC.

In this sample, this clonotype turned up a few times. The chain is built from TRBV20-1 and TRBJ2-5; 8 positions agree with TRBD2. Germline values: CDR1 DFQATT, CDR2 SNEGSKA (reference sequence). The CDR3 has 15 amino acids. V dropped 0 bases and J dropped 2; count of bases not matched to a gene: 5. CDR3 DNA: TGCAGTGCTAGAGATGCAGCGGGGGCTCAAGAGACCCAGTACTTC. It is translated as CSARDAAGAQETQYF.

This clonotype was found many times. The chain employs TRBV6-5 and TRBJ1-5; D ambiguous. There are 13 residues in the CDR3. The V end was cut by 4 bases, the J end by 5 bases, with 9 bases between. Germline CDR1 reads MNHEY; CDR2 reads SVGAGI. CDR3 nucleotide sequence: TGTGCCAGCAGTTCAGGAGGCTATCAGCCCCAGCATTTT. Residues: CASSSGGYQPQHF.

Concerning this clonotype itself: This sequence may be a read error, since a much larger clone differs from it by one base. This rearrangement joins TRBV6-4 to TRBJ1-2; no firm D call. Trimming left V 5 bases short and J 4 bases short, with 17 bases between. The CDR3 consists of 15 residues. In germline, CDR1 is MRHNA, CDR2 SNTAGT. In DNA form, the CDR3 reads TGTGCCAGCAGTCCTTGGACGGAACCTCCCTATGGCTACACCTTC. Encoded protein: CASSPWTEPPYGYTF.

This clonotype was picked up many times. The chain has TRBV12-3 or TRBV12-4 and TRBJ1-2; D gene unclear. The V and J ends lost 1 base and 7 bases respectively, with 16 bases between them. There are 15 residues in the CDR3. The CDR3 DNA is TGTGCCAGCAGTTTAGGAGCAGGACTAGACCGTGGCTACACCTTC. Amino acids: CASSLGAGLDRGYTF.

The gene calls are TRBV6-2 or TRBV6-3 and TRBJ1-4, with 9 bases matching TRBD1. Trimming removed 8 bases from V and 6 bases from J; junction bases left unmatched: 7. CDR1 is MNHEY and CDR2 is SVGEGT in the germline V gene. The CDR3 runs to 14 residues. The chain's CDR3 is CASSDRDRDEKLFF. In nucleotides, the CDR3 is TGTGCCAGCTCTGACCGGGACAGGGATGAAAAACTGTTTTTT.

The CDR3 DNA reads as TGTGCCAGCACCCCGGCGACCAAAAACATTCAGTACTTC. It encodes CASTPATKNIQYF. V usage is TRBV6-1 and J usage is TRBJ2-4; D is unresolved. Germline CDR1 MNHNS, CDR2 SASEGT. V lost 7 bases and J lost 2, with 9 bases in between. CDR3 length equals 13 residues.

The chain couples TRBV20-1 to TRBJ2-2; D remains unclear. The germline V and J ends were trimmed by 3 bases and 0 bases, with 14 bases remaining between them. The CDR3 totals 16 residues. Germline V gives CDR1 DFQATT, CDR2 SNEGSKA (reference sequence). The CDR3 sequence: CSASKQLTANTGELFF. CDR3 nucleotides: TGCAGTGCTAGTAAACAGCTCACCGCGAACACCGGGGAGCTGTTTTTT.

The chain joins TRBV19 to TRBJ1-2; no clear D gene. CDR1 and CDR2 from the germline V gene are LNHDA and SQIVND (reference sequence). The germline V and J ends were trimmed by 5 bases and 8 bases, with 9 bases remaining between them. This CDR3 comprises 11 residues. CDR3 nucleotide sequence: TGTGCCAGTAGTGATTTTAACGGCTACACCTTC. Its translation: CASSDFNGYTF.

The gene calls are TRBV20-1 and TRBJ1-2; D is unresolved. Deletions cut 6 bases from V and 3 bases from J, with 11 bases between. Looked up from germline, CDR1 is DFQATT and CDR2 is SNEGSKA (reference sequence). This CDR3 is built from 12 residues. The CDR3 nucleotides are TGCAGTGCCTCCGGCTCGGACTATGGCTACACCTTC. The encoded protein is CSASGSDYGYTF.

This clonotype was observed many times. This chain links TRBV7-2 with TRBJ1-2, with a weak D call TRBD1 (5 bases). The germline CDR1 and CDR2 sequences are SGHTA and FQGNSA. The CDR3 totals 14 residues. Trimming took off 5 bases at V and 4 bases at J, with 14 bases between the two ends. The CDR3 spells CASSLDSFSYGYTF. The CDR3 DNA is TGTGCCAGCAGCCTTGACAGCTTTTCCTATGGCTACACCTTC.

This clonotype appeared once. Possible read error: a much larger clone is one base away. The V and J genes are TRBV20-1 and TRBJ2-7; D is tentatively TRBD1 or TRBD2 (5 bases each). CDR3 length: 14 residues. In germline, CDR1 is DFQATT, CDR2 SNEGSKA (reference sequence). The CDR3 sequence: CSASGTANSYAQYF. Here the CDR3 DNA reads TGCAGTGCTTCCGGGACGGCCAACTCCTACGCGCAGTACTTC.

This clonotype was seen repeatedly, ten times or more. The rearrangement links TRBV7-2 to TRBJ2-7, with 10 bases matching TRBD2. Per germline, CDR1 SGHTA and CDR2 FQGNSA. The CDR3 runs to 16 residues. V was pared by 5 bases and J by 3 bases, with 10 bases of the junction left unmatched. This CDR3 is CASSPLAGEWGYEQYF. The CDR3 coding sequence is TGTGCCAGCAGCCCTCTAGCGGGGGAGTGGGGCTACGAGCAGTACTTC. The full variable domain, completed using reference TRBV7-2 and TRBJ2-7, is GAGVSQSPSNKVTEKGKDVELRCDPISGHTALYWYRQSLGQGLEFLIYFQGNSAPDKSGLPSDRFSAERTGGSVSTLTIQRTQQEDSAVYLCASSPLAGEWGYEQYFGPGTRLTVT.

Notes on this clonotype: With a much larger clone just one base away, this may be a read error. The chain recombines TRBV20-1 with TRBJ2-7, with D perhaps matching TRBD1 or TRBD2 (5 bases each). The germline V gene has CDR1 DFQATT and CDR2 SNEGSKA (reference sequence). V was clipped by 5 bases and J by 3 bases, with 14 bases between them. The CDR3 extends over 13 amino acids. The CDR3 protein is CSADRDGYYEQYF. The CDR3 DNA reads as TGCAGTGCTGACCGGGACGGATACTACGAGCAGTACTTC.

The V and J genes are TRBV20-1 and TRBJ2-3, with 9 bases matching TRBD2. V trimming: 5 bases; J trimming: 4 bases; junction bases outside the gene matches: 4. Germline CDR1 reads DFQATT; CDR2 reads SNEGSKA (reference sequence). The CDR3 runs 13 residues. The CDR3 sequence is CSAVTSGADTQYF. Here the CDR3 DNA reads TGCAGTGCTGTGACTAGCGGCGCAGATACGCAGTATTTT.

The chain employs TRBV7-8 and TRBJ2-7; 9 nucleotides align to TRBD2. Trimming took 1 base from V and 4 from J; bases not matched to a gene: 5. The CDR3 extends over 15 amino acids. Germline CDR1 is SGHVS and CDR2 is FQNEAQ. In DNA form, the CDR3 reads TGTGCCAGCAGCTTAGGCGGGGGGGGGACTTACGAGCAGTACTTC. It codes for CASSLGGGGTYEQYF.

At least ten counts were recorded for this clonotype. J is TRBJ2-7 and V is TRBV7-9; D remains unclear. The germline V and J ends were trimmed by 1 base and 4 bases, with 5 bases remaining between them. CDR1 is SEHNR, CDR2 FQNEAQ, per germline (reference sequence). The CDR3 runs to 12 residues. CDR3 nucleotide sequence: TGTGCCAGCAGCTTAGTCATATACGAGCAGTACTTC. Amino acid sequence: CASSLVIYEQYF.

The rearrangement uses TRBV20-1 and TRBJ1-1; 8 bases are shared with TRBD1. The germline V gene has CDR1 DFQATT and CDR2 SNEGSKA (reference sequence). Trimming at V came to 6 bases and at J to 4 bases, leaving 7 bases not matched to a gene. The CDR3 spans 13 residues. This chain's CDR3 is CSAIRTGSTEAFF. CDR3 coding DNA: TGCAGTGCCATAAGGACAGGGAGCACTGAAGCTTTCTTT.

This clonotype was seen repeatedly, ten times or more. The rearrangement joins TRBV2 to TRBJ2-4, with D possibly being TRBD1 or TRBD2 (5 bases each). Germline V CDR1 and CDR2: SNHLY, FYNNEI. This CDR3 has 17 amino acids. The V and J ends lost 0 bases and 4 bases respectively, with 16 bases between them. CDR3 amino acids: CASSEAARDAGKNIQYF. The CDR3 DNA follows: TGTGCCAGCAGTGAAGCGGCCCGGGACGCTGGGAAAAACATTCAGTACTTC.

This clonotype was seen a single time. The CDR3 sequence is CASSLIPSGGAYGEQYF. CDR3 nucleotides: TGCGCCAGCAGCTTGATTCCTAGCGGGGGGGCCTATGGCGAGCAGTACTTC. The chain has TRBV5-1 and TRBJ2-7; 12 bases align to TRBD2. The CDR3 runs 17 residues. V lost 1 base and J lost 6; bases outside the gene matches: 11. Germline CDR1 is SGHRS and CDR2 is YFSETQ.

In its sample, this clonotype was seen many times. The chain employs TRBV29-1 and TRBJ1-1; TRBD1 is a possible D gene (6 bases). Germline V lookup: CDR1 SQVTM, CDR2 ANQGSEA. V was pared by 5 bases and J by 6 bases, with 16 bases between. The CDR3 runs 13 residues. The CDR3 DNA is TGCAGCGTTAGGCCACAGGGTGGGTCTGAAGCTTTCTTT. Protein product: CSVRPQGGSEAFF.

As for this clonotype: This clone may be a read error of a much larger clone one base away. J is TRBJ1-1 and V is TRBV6-1, with a possible D match to TRBD1 (5 bases). Germline V lookup: CDR1 MNHNS, CDR2 SASEGT. The CDR3 runs to 16 residues. Deletions cut 7 bases from V and 4 bases from J, with 22 bases between. In nucleotides, the CDR3 is TGTGCCAGCAAACCCTCGGCAGGGAGGGGTAGCACTGAAGCTTTCTTT. This sequence encodes CASKPSAGRGSTEAFF.